The source of this T cell receptor (beta chain) is a study of OX40 agonist ivuxolimab in advanced cancers. The germline CDR1 and CDR2 sequences are SGHAT and FQNNGV. Trimming took off 3 bases at V and 4 bases at J, with 16 bases between the two ends. This CDR3 spans 17 amino acids. Some clones are missing from TCRdb's copy, which holds only in-frame ones; the method was immunoSEQ multiplex PCR. The sample includes some 5,100 clones, roughly 64% of them seen just once. This sequence was found in an adult with an advanced solid tumor such as melanoma, head and neck, liver or kidney cancer. Specimen: CD4+ or CD8+ T cells sorted from blood, collected in a trial of the OX40 agonist ivuxolimab. V usage is TRBV11-2 and J usage is TRBJ1-6; D may be TRBD1 (5 bases). CDR3 amino acids: CASSFLSSQGYNSPLHF. The CDR3 DNA reads TGTGCCAGCAGCTTCCTTTCATCCCAGGGATATAATTCACCCCTCCACTTT.